One TCR beta chain is described in this entry. With random hexamers, 0.5 to 1 ug RNA was reverse transcribed. TCRdb reanalysed the immunoSEQ multiplex PCR reads using MiXCR and keeps one entry per CDR3 protein. This table holds about 150,000 distinct CDR3 sequences, over 95% found once. The sample originates from a study of CD8 T cells in Susac syndrome. The CDR3 sequence is 17 residues long. Germline V gene sequence: CDR1 GTSNPN, CDR2 SVGIG (reference sequence). Trimming took 2 bases from V and 5 from J; bases not matched to a gene: 14. Both CD4+ and CD8+ T cells were negatively isolated, and TEMRA cells underwent FACS enrichment.

V usage is TRBV30 and J usage is TRBJ2-5; 10 nucleotides match TRBD1. The sequence came from a human donor with multiple sclerosis. The material sequenced was CD8+ T cells from PBMCs. Here the CDR3 DNA reads TGTGCCTGGAGTACAGGCGTTTATGCGGGACAGGGGGAGACCCAGTACTTC. Amino acids: CAWSTGVYAGQGETQYF.